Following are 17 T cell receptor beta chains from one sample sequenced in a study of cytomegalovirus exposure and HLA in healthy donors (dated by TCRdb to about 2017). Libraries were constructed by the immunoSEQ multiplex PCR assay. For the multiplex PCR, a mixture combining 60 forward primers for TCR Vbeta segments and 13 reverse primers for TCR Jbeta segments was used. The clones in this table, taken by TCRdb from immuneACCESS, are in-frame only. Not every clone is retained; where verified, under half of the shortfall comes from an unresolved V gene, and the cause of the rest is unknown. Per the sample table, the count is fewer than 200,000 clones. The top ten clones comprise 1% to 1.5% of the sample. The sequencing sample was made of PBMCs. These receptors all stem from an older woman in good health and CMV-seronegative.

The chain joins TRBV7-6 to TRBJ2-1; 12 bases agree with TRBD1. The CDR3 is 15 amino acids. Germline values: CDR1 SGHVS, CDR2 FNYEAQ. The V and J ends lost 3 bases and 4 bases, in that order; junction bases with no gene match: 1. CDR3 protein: CASSLGQGAYNEQFF. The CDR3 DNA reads TGTGCCAGCAGCTTGGGACAGGGGGCGTACAATGAGCAGTTCTTC.

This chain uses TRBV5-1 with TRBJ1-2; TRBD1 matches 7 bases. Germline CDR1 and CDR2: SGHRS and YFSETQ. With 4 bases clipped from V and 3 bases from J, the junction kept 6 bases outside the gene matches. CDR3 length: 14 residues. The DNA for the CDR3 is TGCGCCAGCAGCACCATTCAGGGGGACTATGGCTACACCTTC. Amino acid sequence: CASSTIQGDYGYTF.

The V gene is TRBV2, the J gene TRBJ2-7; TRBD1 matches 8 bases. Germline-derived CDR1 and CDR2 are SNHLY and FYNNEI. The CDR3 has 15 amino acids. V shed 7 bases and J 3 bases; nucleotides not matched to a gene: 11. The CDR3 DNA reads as TGTGCCAGCACCTTGAACCGGGACAGGTTCTACGAGCAGTACTTC. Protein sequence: CASTLNRDRFYEQYF.

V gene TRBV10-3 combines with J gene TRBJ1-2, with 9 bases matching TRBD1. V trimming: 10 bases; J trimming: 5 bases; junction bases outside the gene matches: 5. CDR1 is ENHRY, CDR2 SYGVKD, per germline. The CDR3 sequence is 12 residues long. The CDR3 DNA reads TGTGCCACCGTGGGACAGGGATATGGCTACACCTTC. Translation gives CATVGQGYGYTF.

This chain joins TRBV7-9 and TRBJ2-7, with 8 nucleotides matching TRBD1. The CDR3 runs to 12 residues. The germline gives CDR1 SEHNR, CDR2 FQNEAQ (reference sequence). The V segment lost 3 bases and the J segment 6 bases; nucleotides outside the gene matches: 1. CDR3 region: CASSLTGVEQYF. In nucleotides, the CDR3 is TGTGCCAGCAGCTTGACAGGGGTCGAGCAGTACTTC. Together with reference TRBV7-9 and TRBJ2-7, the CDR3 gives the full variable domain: DTGVSQNPRHKITKRGQNVTFRCDPISEHNRLYWYRQTLGQGPEFLTYFQNEAQLEKSRLLSDRFSAERPKGSFSTLEIQRTEQGDSAMYLCASSLTGVEQYFGPGTRLTVT.

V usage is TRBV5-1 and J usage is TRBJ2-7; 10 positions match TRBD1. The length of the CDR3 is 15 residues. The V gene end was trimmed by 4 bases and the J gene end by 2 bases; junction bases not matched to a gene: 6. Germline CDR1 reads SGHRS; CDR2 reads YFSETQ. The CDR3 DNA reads TGCGCCAGCAGCGCAGGACAGGGGGTTGCCTACGAGCAGTACTTC. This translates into CASSAGQGVAYEQYF.

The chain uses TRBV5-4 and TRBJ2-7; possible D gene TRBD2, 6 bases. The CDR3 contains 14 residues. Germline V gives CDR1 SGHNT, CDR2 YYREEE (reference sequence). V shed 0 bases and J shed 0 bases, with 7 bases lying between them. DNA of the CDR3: TGTGCCAGCAGCTTGGGGGGGGTCTCCTACGAGCAGTACTTC. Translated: CASSLGGVSYEQYF.

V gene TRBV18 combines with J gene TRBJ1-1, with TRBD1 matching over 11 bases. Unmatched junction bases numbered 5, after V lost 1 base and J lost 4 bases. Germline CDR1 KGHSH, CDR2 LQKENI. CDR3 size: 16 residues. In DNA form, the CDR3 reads TGTGCCAGCTCACCACTAAGGACAGGGGGCGTCACTGAAGCTTTCTTT. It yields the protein CASSPLRTGGVTEAFF.

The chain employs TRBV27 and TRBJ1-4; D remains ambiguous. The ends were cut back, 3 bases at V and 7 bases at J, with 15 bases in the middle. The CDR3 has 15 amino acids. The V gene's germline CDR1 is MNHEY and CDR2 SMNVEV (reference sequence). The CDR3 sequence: CASSLEALGSEKLFF. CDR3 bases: TGTGCCAGCAGTTTGGAAGCTCTAGGGAGTGAAAAACTGTTTTTT.

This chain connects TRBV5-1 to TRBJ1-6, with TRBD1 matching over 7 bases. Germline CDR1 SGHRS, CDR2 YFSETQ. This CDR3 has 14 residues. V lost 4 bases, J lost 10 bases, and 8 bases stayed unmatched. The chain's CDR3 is CASSTGQDLSPLHF. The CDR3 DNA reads TGCGCCAGCAGCACAGGACAGGACTTATCACCCCTCCACTTT.

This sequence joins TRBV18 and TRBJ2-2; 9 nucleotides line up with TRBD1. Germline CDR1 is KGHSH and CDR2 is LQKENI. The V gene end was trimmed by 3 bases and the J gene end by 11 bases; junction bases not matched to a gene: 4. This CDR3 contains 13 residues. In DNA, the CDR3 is TGTGCCAGCTCACCGGGACAGGGTAGAGAGCTGTTTTTT. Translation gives CASSPGQGRELFF. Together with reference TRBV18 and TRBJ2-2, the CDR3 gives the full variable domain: NAGVMQNPRHLVRRRGQEARLRCSPMKGHSHVYWYRQLPEEGLKFMVYLQKENIIDESGMPKERFSAEFPKEGPSILRIQQVVRGDSAAYFCASSPGQGRELFFGEGSRLTVL.

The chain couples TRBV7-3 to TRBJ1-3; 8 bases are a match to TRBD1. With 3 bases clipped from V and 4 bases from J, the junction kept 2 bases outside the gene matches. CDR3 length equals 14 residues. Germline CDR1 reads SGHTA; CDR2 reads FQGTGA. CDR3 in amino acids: CASSLTGAGNTIYF. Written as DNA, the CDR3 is TGTGCCAGCAGCTTGACAGGGGCCGGAAACACCATATATTTT. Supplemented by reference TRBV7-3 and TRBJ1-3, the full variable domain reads GAGVSQTPSNKVTEKGKYVELRCDPISGHTALYWYRQSLGQGPEFLIYFQGTGAADDSGLPNDRFFAVRPEGSVSTLKIQRTERGDSAVYLCASSLTGAGNTIYFGEGSWLTVV.

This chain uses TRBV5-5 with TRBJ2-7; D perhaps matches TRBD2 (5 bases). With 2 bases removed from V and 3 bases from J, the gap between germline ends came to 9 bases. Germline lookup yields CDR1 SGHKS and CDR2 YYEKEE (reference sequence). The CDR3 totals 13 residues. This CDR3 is CASSFRRVYEQYF. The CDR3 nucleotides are TGTGCCAGCAGCTTTAGGCGGGTCTACGAGCAGTACTTC.

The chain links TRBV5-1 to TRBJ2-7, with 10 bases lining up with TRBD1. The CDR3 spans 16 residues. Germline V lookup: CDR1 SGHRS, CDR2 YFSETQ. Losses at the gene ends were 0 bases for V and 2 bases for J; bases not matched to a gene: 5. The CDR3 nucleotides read TGCGCCAGCAGCTTGGCCGGGACAGGGGTAACCTACGAGCAGTACTTC. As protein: CASSLAGTGVTYEQYF.

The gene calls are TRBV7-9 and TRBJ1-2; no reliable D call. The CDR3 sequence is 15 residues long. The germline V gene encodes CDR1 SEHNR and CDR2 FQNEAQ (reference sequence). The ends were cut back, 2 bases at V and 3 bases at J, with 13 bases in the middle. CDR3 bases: TGTGCCAGCAGCTTACCGTTGGTGGCTTACTATGGCTACACCTTC. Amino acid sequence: CASSLPLVAYYGYTF.

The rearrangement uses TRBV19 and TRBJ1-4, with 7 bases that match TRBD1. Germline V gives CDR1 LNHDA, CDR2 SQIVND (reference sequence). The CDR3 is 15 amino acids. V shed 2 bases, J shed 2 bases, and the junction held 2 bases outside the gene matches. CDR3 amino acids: CASSIMTGTNEKLFF. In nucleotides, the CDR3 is TGTGCCAGTAGTATAATGACAGGGACTAATGAAAAACTGTTTTTT.

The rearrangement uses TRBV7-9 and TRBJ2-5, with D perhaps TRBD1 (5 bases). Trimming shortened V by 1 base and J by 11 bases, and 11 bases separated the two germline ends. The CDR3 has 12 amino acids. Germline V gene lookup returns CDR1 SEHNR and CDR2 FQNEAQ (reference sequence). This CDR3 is CASSLVTTEQYF. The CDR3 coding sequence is TGTGCCAGCAGCTTAGTAACGACAGAGCAGTACTTC.